The rows below give T cell receptor beta chains drawn from one sample of a study of T cell repertoires in cytomegalovirus infection. TCRdb recomputed calls from the reads with MiXCR, one row per CDR3 protein. The top ten hold more than 20% of the sample, which has around 55,000 distinct CDR3 sequences, roughly 20% seen once. Their recognized antigens are unknown. The sample was CD8+ T cells from cultured PBMCs, taken from culture after CMV antigen stimulation. Receptors were obtained from a human donor in good health (CMV status not recorded). Some clones in this sample may be carry-over from other donors' samples. Both conserved end residues are part of each CDR3. A D gene is named only where the DNA matches it firmly. Some rows mark clone size as missing; the rest say once, few, many or name a class of expanded clone.

d_call: NA
cdr3_length: 15
j_call: TRBJ2-1
v_call: TRBV12-5
clone_size: NA
cdr3_nt: TGTGCTAGTGGTCTCCCCGATGGGGCGTTGGCTGAGCAGTTCTTC
cdr3_aa: CASGLPDGALAEQFF

d_call: TRBD1
cdr3_length: 11
j_call: TRBJ1-2
v_call: TRBV20-1
clone_size: many
cdr3_nt: TGCAGTGTTGGACAGGGGAGTGGCTACACCTTC
cdr3_aa: CSVGQGSGYTF

d_call: TRBD1
cdr3_length: 14
j_call: TRBJ2-7
v_call: TRBV7-2
clone_size: NA
cdr3_nt: TGTGCCAGCAGCCCGGGGGACAGGGGCCTCGAGCAGTACTTC
cdr3_aa: CASSPGDRGLEQYF

d_call: NA
cdr3_length: 14
j_call: TRBJ2-1
v_call: TRBV6-1
clone_size: NA
cdr3_nt: TGTGCCAGCAGTGACCGCCCTTCCTACAATGAGCAGTTCTTC
cdr3_aa: CASSDRPSYNEQFF

d_call: NA
cdr3_length: 16
j_call: TRBJ1-1
v_call: TRBV15
clone_size: NA
cdr3_nt: TGTGCCACCAGCAATTTCGGGGAGAGTATGAACACTGAAGCTTTCTTT
cdr3_aa: CATSNFGESMNTEAFF

d_call: NA
cdr3_length: 16
j_call: TRBJ2-1
v_call: TRBV15
clone_size: few
cdr3_nt: TGTGCCACCAGCAGCGCGAGCGGGCGACGGAGGAATGAGCAGTTCTTC
cdr3_aa: CATSSASGRRRNEQFF

d_call: NA
cdr3_length: 14
j_call: TRBJ1-2
v_call: TRBV7-9
clone_size: NA
cdr3_nt: TGTGCCAGCAGTTCAGGGCCAGCTAACTATGGCTACACCTTC
cdr3_aa: CASSSGPANYGYTF

d_call: NA
cdr3_length: 15
j_call: TRBJ2-1
v_call: TRBV28
clone_size: NA
cdr3_nt: TGTGCCAGCAGTTTAGGGAGGAGAGGTTTCAATGAGCAGTTCTTC
cdr3_aa: CASSLGRRGFNEQFF

d_call: NA
cdr3_length: 13
j_call: TRBJ2-3
v_call: TRBV7-2
clone_size: few
cdr3_nt: TGTGCCAGCAGCTTATCCTACACAGATACGCAGTATTTT
cdr3_aa: CASSLSYTDTQYF

d_call: NA
cdr3_length: 12
j_call: TRBJ2-2
v_call: TRBV2
clone_size: NA
cdr3_nt: TGTGCCAGCACGGGAAACACCGGGGAGCTGTTTTTT
cdr3_aa: CASTGNTGELFF

d_call: NA
cdr3_length: 13
j_call: TRBJ1-1
v_call: TRBV4-1
clone_size: many
cdr3_nt: TGCGCCAGCAGCCGCGGTCGGTACACTGAAGCTTTCTTT
cdr3_aa: CASSRGRYTEAFF

d_call: NA
cdr3_length: 14
j_call: TRBJ1-6
v_call: TRBV7-2
clone_size: medium-sized
cdr3_nt: TGTGCCAGCAGTCCGGGCCTTTATAATTCACCCCTCCACTTT
cdr3_aa: CASSPGLYNSPLHF

d_call: TRBD2
cdr3_length: 16
j_call: TRBJ2-3
v_call: TRBV19
clone_size: NA
cdr3_nt: TGTGCCAGTAGTATTCAAGCGGGAGCTACCACAGATACGCAGTATTTT
cdr3_aa: CASSIQAGATTDTQYF

d_call: NA
cdr3_length: 15
j_call: TRBJ1-3
v_call: TRBV20-1
clone_size: NA
cdr3_nt: TGCAGTGCTAGAGATCTGGGGTTCTCTGGAAACACCATATATTTT
cdr3_aa: CSARDLGFSGNTIYF

d_call: NA
cdr3_length: 15
j_call: TRBJ2-1
v_call: TRBV6-2/TRBV6-3
clone_size: NA
cdr3_nt: TGTGCCAGCAGTTATAGGGACAACTCCTACAATGAGCAGTTCTTC
cdr3_aa: CASSYRDNSYNEQFF

d_call: NA
cdr3_length: 14
j_call: TRBJ2-1
v_call: TRBV7-2
clone_size: many
cdr3_nt: TGTGCCAGCAGCTTTAGAAGCTCCTACAATGAGCAGTTCTTC
cdr3_aa: CASSFRSSYNEQFF

d_call: NA
cdr3_length: 13
j_call: TRBJ2-4
v_call: TRBV30
clone_size: few
cdr3_nt: TGTGCCTGGATTGGAATTGCCAAAAACATTCAGTACTTC
cdr3_aa: CAWIGIAKNIQYF

d_call: NA
cdr3_length: 15
j_call: TRBJ2-3
v_call: TRBV7-2
clone_size: NA
cdr3_nt: TGTGCCAGCAGCTTAGCGTGGAGGCGCTCAGATACGCAGTATTTT
cdr3_aa: CASSLAWRRSDTQYF

d_call: TRBD1
cdr3_length: 15
j_call: TRBJ2-7
v_call: TRBV7-6
clone_size: few
cdr3_nt: TGTGCCAGCAGCTTAGGGACAGGGGTTCGGTACGAGCAGTACTTC
cdr3_aa: CASSLGTGVRYEQYF

d_call: NA
cdr3_length: 14
j_call: TRBJ2-3
v_call: TRBV15
clone_size: NA
cdr3_nt: TGTGCCACCAGCAGAGTACAGGGCACAGATACGCAGTATTTT
cdr3_aa: CATSRVQGTDTQYF

d_call: TRBD2
cdr3_length: 16
j_call: TRBJ2-1
v_call: TRBV4-3
clone_size: few
cdr3_nt: TGCGCCAGCAGCCAAGGGACTAGCGGGGGGTACAATGAGCAGTTCTTC
cdr3_aa: CASSQGTSGGYNEQFF

d_call: NA
cdr3_length: 13
j_call: TRBJ1-1
v_call: TRBV19
clone_size: NA
cdr3_nt: TGTGCCAGTAGTAAGGCAGGGATGACTGAAGCTTTCTTT
cdr3_aa: CASSKAGMTEAFF

d_call: NA
cdr3_length: 12
j_call: TRBJ1-1
v_call: TRBV7-6
clone_size: NA
cdr3_nt: TGTGCCAGCAGCGCATTGAGCACTGAAGCTTTCTTT
cdr3_aa: CASSALSTEAFF

d_call: TRBD2
cdr3_length: 15
j_call: TRBJ2-5
v_call: TRBV6-2/TRBV6-3
clone_size: NA
cdr3_nt: TGTGCCAGCGGACTATCGGGGGGTCCACGGGAGACCCAGTACTTC
cdr3_aa: CASGLSGGPRETQYF

d_call: TRBD1
cdr3_length: 17
j_call: TRBJ2-4
v_call: TRBV27
clone_size: NA
cdr3_nt: TGTGCCAGCAGTTTAGACAGGGGATTATATGGCAAAAACATTCAGTACTTC
cdr3_aa: CASSLDRGLYGKNIQYF

d_call: TRBD1
cdr3_length: 15
j_call: TRBJ2-7
v_call: TRBV6-8
clone_size: few
cdr3_nt: TGTGCCAGCAGTTCCCCGGGACAGGGGCGCTACGAGCAGTACTTC
cdr3_aa: CASSSPGQGRYEQYF

d_call: NA
cdr3_length: 19
j_call: TRBJ2-5
v_call: TRBV28
clone_size: few
cdr3_nt: TGTGCCAGCAGTTCTCTACGGGGAAAAGATACGTCATACCAAGAGACCCAGTACTTC
cdr3_aa: CASSSLRGKDTSYQETQYF

d_call: NA
cdr3_length: 14
j_call: TRBJ2-5
v_call: TRBV2
clone_size: few
cdr3_nt: TGTGCCAGCAGGGAGGGTTATCGGGAAGAGACCCAGTACTTC
cdr3_aa: CASREGYREETQYF

d_call: NA
cdr3_length: 15
j_call: TRBJ1-3
v_call: TRBV2
clone_size: few
cdr3_nt: TGTGCCAGCAGTGAAGGCAGGCCACCTGGAAACACCATATATTTT
cdr3_aa: CASSEGRPPGNTIYF

d_call: TRBD2
cdr3_length: 13
j_call: TRBJ2-7
v_call: TRBV20-1
clone_size: many
cdr3_nt: TGCAGTGCTCCAAGCGGGAATTCCTACGAGCAGTACTTC
cdr3_aa: CSAPSGNSYEQYF

d_call: NA
cdr3_length: 14
j_call: TRBJ2-7
v_call: TRBV7-6
clone_size: few
cdr3_nt: TGTGCCAGCAGCTTAGCGCAGTCAGGCTACGAGCAGTACTTC
cdr3_aa: CASSLAQSGYEQYF

d_call: TRBD1
cdr3_length: 15
j_call: TRBJ1-2
v_call: TRBV27
clone_size: few
cdr3_nt: TGTGCCAGCAGTTTTGTTGGGACAGGTTACTATGGCTACACCTTC
cdr3_aa: CASSFVGTGYYGYTF

d_call: NA
cdr3_length: 14
j_call: TRBJ1-3
v_call: TRBV15
clone_size: NA
cdr3_nt: TGTGCCACCAGCCCGGGGGGGCCAGCAAACACCATATATTTT
cdr3_aa: CATSPGGPANTIYF

d_call: NA
cdr3_length: 11
j_call: TRBJ1-6
v_call: TRBV23-1
clone_size: many
cdr3_nt: TGCGCCAGCAGTCAGTATTCACCCCTCCACTTT
cdr3_aa: CASSQYSPLHF

d_call: TRBD1
cdr3_length: 15
j_call: TRBJ1-2
v_call: TRBV7-9
clone_size: few
cdr3_nt: TGTGCCAGCAGCTTAGCCGACAGGGGCCCTCTTGGCTACACCTTC
cdr3_aa: CASSLADRGPLGYTF

d_call: TRBD1
cdr3_length: 14
j_call: TRBJ2-7
v_call: TRBV7-2
clone_size: NA
cdr3_nt: TGTGTCAGCAGCTCCGGACAGGGAGCCTACGAGCAGTACTTC
cdr3_aa: CVSSSGQGAYEQYF

d_call: NA
cdr3_length: 15
j_call: TRBJ1-1
v_call: TRBV2
clone_size: few
cdr3_nt: TGTGCCAGCAGTGGAATGGGCAGAACTCTCACTGAAGCTTTCTTT
cdr3_aa: CASSGMGRTLTEAFF

d_call: NA
cdr3_length: 15
j_call: TRBJ1-5
v_call: TRBV6-2/TRBV6-3
clone_size: many
cdr3_nt: TGTGCCAGCAGCTGGGTGACTGCTGTAAATCAGCCCCAGCATTTT
cdr3_aa: CASSWVTAVNQPQHF

d_call: TRBD1
cdr3_length: 17
j_call: TRBJ1-2
v_call: TRBV7-2
clone_size: NA
cdr3_nt: TGTGCCAGCAGCCCTCGGGACAGACAGATACTTAACTATGGCTACACCTTC
cdr3_aa: CASSPRDRQILNYGYTF

d_call: TRBD1
cdr3_length: 15
j_call: TRBJ2-7
v_call: TRBV4-1
clone_size: NA
cdr3_nt: TGCGCCAGCAGCCAAGAAGGGACAGGTCCCTACGAGCAGTACTTC
cdr3_aa: CASSQEGTGPYEQYF

d_call: TRBD1
cdr3_length: 17
j_call: TRBJ1-4
v_call: TRBV7-8
clone_size: many
cdr3_nt: TGTGCCAGCAGCCCTCCCACGTCCGGGACAGTAGAAGAAAAACTGTTTTTT
cdr3_aa: CASSPPTSGTVEEKLFF

d_call: TRBD1
cdr3_length: 18
j_call: TRBJ1-1
v_call: TRBV7-9
clone_size: NA
cdr3_nt: TGTGCCAGCAGCTCACTAACAGGGGGAGGTGGAATGAACACTGAAGCTTTCTTT
cdr3_aa: CASSSLTGGGGMNTEAFF

d_call: TRBD1
cdr3_length: 13
j_call: TRBJ1-1
v_call: TRBV12-3/TRBV12-4
clone_size: few
cdr3_nt: TGTGCCAGCAGCGGGACAGGGCTCACTGAAGCTTTCTTT
cdr3_aa: CASSGTGLTEAFF

d_call: NA
cdr3_length: 14
j_call: TRBJ2-7
v_call: TRBV12-3/TRBV12-4
clone_size: NA
cdr3_nt: TGTGCCAGCAGTTTAGTTGGAAACAATCGCGAGCAGTACTTC
cdr3_aa: CASSLVGNNREQYF

d_call: TRBD2
cdr3_length: 16
j_call: TRBJ2-1
v_call: TRBV7-6
clone_size: few
cdr3_nt: TGTGCCAGCAGCTTAGTGCGGGAGGGCACCTACAATGAGCAGTTCTTC
cdr3_aa: CASSLVREGTYNEQFF

d_call: NA
cdr3_length: 15
j_call: TRBJ2-5
v_call: TRBV7-9
clone_size: NA
cdr3_nt: TGTGCCAGCAGCCTCCGCCTCCGGGATCAAGAGACCCAGTACTTC
cdr3_aa: CASSLRLRDQETQYF

d_call: NA
cdr3_length: 15
j_call: TRBJ2-2
v_call: TRBV7-9
clone_size: many
cdr3_nt: TGTGCCAGCAGCTCGACTCACACGAACACCGGGGAGCTGTTTTTT
cdr3_aa: CASSSTHTNTGELFF

d_call: TRBD2
cdr3_length: 16
j_call: TRBJ2-5
v_call: TRBV7-2
clone_size: NA
cdr3_nt: TGTGCCAGCAGCTTAGTAGCGGGGGGGGACCAAGAGACCCAGTACTTC
cdr3_aa: CASSLVAGGDQETQYF

d_call: NA
cdr3_length: 15
j_call: TRBJ2-7
v_call: TRBV7-9
clone_size: NA
cdr3_nt: TGTGCCAGCAGCTTAGGTGCGGGGGCAGCCTACGAGCAGTACTTC
cdr3_aa: CASSLGAGAAYEQYF

d_call: TRBD2
cdr3_length: 17
j_call: TRBJ2-5
v_call: TRBV7-2
clone_size: NA
cdr3_nt: TGTGCCAGCAGCCCCTCCTGGACTAGCGGAATGTGGGGGACCCAGTACTTC
cdr3_aa: CASSPSWTSGMWGTQYF

d_call: NA
cdr3_length: 13
j_call: TRBJ1-1
v_call: TRBV6-1
clone_size: few
cdr3_nt: TGTGCCAGCAGTGATCTGGGGGGCACTGAAGCTTTCTTT
cdr3_aa: CASSDLGGTEAFF

d_call: TRBD1
cdr3_length: 15
j_call: TRBJ2-3
v_call: TRBV15
clone_size: NA
cdr3_nt: TGTGCCACCAGCAACCCAGGGGGCGAGCCAGATACGCAGTATTTT
cdr3_aa: CATSNPGGEPDTQYF

d_call: NA
cdr3_length: 12
j_call: TRBJ2-1
v_call: TRBV15
clone_size: NA
cdr3_nt: TGTGCCACGCGCAGCTCCTACAATGAGCAGTTCTTC
cdr3_aa: CATRSSYNEQFF